Reported below is one T cell receptor beta chain. This clone was observed a single time. Its target antigen remains unknown. No much larger clone exists at a distance of one base, and base qualities are not known. The immunoSEQ Assay, a bias-controlled multiplex PCR, was used to amplify TCRbeta CDR3 regions from genomic DNA. The authors processed their data as follows. The number of nucleated cells in each sample was estimated from the amplification of reference gene primers within the assay. Sequence reads were collapsed and filtered to measure the absolute abundance of every unique TCRbeta CDR3 rearrangement. Productive Simpson clonality was computed per sample as the square root of Simpson's diversity index over productive rearrangements. The source is immuneACCESS, and TCRdb retained only in-frame sequences with V and J called. Part of the clones is not carried over; for the studies checked, unresolved V genes explain less than half of this, and the remainder is unexplained. V and J calls and clone size follow that table, whereas D and trimming were derived from the DNA. For this sample the table gives about 100,000 clones, of which 85% to 95% were detected only once. The ten biggest clones cover approximately 5.8% of the sample.

Per the germline V gene, MDHEN is the CDR1 and SYDVKM is the CDR2. V has 5 bases trimmed and J has 1 base trimmed; junction bases matching no gene number 5. Its CDR3 holds 15 amino acids, cysteine through phenylalanine. Only the CDR3 part of the read is kept: 45 bases, read in frame from the first base. The data belong to a study of blood T cell repertoires in COVID-19 (dated by TCRdb to the early 2020s). As for the study more broadly: Samples from collaborators originated in the United States, Italy and Spain and spanned both the acute and convalescent phases of COVID-19. The prospective study material was composed of cDNA or gDNA derived from T cells, B-cell-depleted T cells, or PBMCs. The dataset comprised deeply sampled blood TCRbeta repertoires from subjects exposed to, actively infected with, or recovered from COVID-19. The repertoires were made available in a free public database intended to serve as a resource for research on the immune response to SARS-CoV-2. The samples were drawn from the first 160 participants of the ongoing ImmuneRACE study and from over 950 subjects provided by 6 global collaborators. Sample metadata almost always included a de-identified subject ID, COVID-19 status, age in years and sex. HLA class I and class II types, where available, came from metadata supplied by the sample provider rather than from assay-based typing.

What the research found in general, with its limitations: The amount of clinical and demographic metadata varied by source and participant and was provided uncurated.

Each collaborating institution followed its own protocols to collect whole blood in K2EDTA tubes. For TCRbeta analysis, collaborators shipped samples as frozen whole blood, isolated PBMCs, or DNA extracted from either of those sample types. The chain joins TRBV28 to TRBJ1-1, and 9 junctional nucleotides match TRBD1. This receptor was identified in a man between 45 and 60 years old with active COVID-19. What was sequenced was peripheral blood. The CDR3 corresponds to CASSTPGQGNTEAFF. The sequenced DNA: TGTGCCAGCAGTACACCGGGACAGGGGAACACTGAAGCTTTCTTT.